The 30 T cell receptor beta chains presented below share a single source sample, sequenced in a study of blood T cell repertoires in COVID-19. The protocol was immunoSEQ multiplex PCR, while the TCRdb copy is restricted to in-frame clones and leaves out a portion. Counted here are about 240,000 clones, approximately 90% occurring once; the ten biggest clones make up approximately 7.9%. The material sequenced was peripheral blood. Every receptor here comes from a man aged 60 to 75 who had recovered from COVID-19.

This chain uses TRBV19 with TRBJ2-3, with 12 bases that match TRBD2. The germline V gene encodes CDR1 LNHDA and CDR2 SQIVND (reference sequence). V lost 4 bases, J lost 2 bases, and 4 bases stayed unmatched. The CDR3 is 16 amino acids. The CDR3 region has the DNA TGTGCCAGTAGTACAGGACTAGCGGGGATCACAGATACGCAGTATTTT. Protein product: CASSTGLAGITDTQYF.

The V call is TRBV28, the J call TRBJ1-3, with unresolved D. In germline, CDR1 is MDHEN, CDR2 SYDVKM. This CDR3 has 15 residues. Trimming took off 5 bases at V and 2 bases at J, with 13 bases between the two ends. The CDR3 DNA sequence: TGTGCCAGCAGTAACTCCGGACTGACTGGAAACACCATATATTTT. As protein: CASSNSGLTGNTIYF.

CDR3 residues: CASGDRGGDEKLFF. In DNA form, the CDR3 reads TGTGCCAGCGGTGACAGGGGGGGGGATGAAAAACTGTTTTTT. This sequence joins TRBV27 and TRBJ1-4; TRBD1 agrees at 9 bases. The CDR3 totals 14 residues. The germline V gene encodes CDR1 MNHEY and CDR2 SMNVEV (reference sequence). The V gene end was trimmed by 8 bases and the J gene end by 6 bases; junction bases not matched to a gene: 7. Based on the CDR3 plus reference TRBV27 and TRBJ1-4, the full variable domain is EAQVTQNPRYLITVTGKKLTVTCSQNMNHEYMSWYRQDPGLGLRQIYYSMNVEVTDKGDVPEGYKVSRKEKRNFPLILESPSPNQTSLYFCASGDRGGDEKLFFGSGTQLSVL.

The genes are TRBV7-9 and TRBJ2-7; D gene ambiguous. CDR1 is SEHNR and CDR2 is FQNEAQ in the germline V gene (reference sequence). The CDR3 is made up of 14 amino acids. With 5 bases removed from V and 4 bases from J, the gap between germline ends came to 15 bases. The CDR3 sequence is CASSAMGKSYEQYV. For the CDR3, the DNA is TGTGCCAGCAGCGCAATGGGCAAGAGTTACGAGCAGTACGTC.

The chain uses TRBV5-1 and TRBJ1-3, with D perhaps matching TRBD1 (5 bases). This CDR3 region has 15 residues. V was pared by 2 bases and J by 0 bases, with 9 bases between. The V gene's germline CDR1 is SGHRS and CDR2 YFSETQ. CDR3 region: CASSFDSHSGNTIYF. In DNA, the CDR3 is TGCGCCAGCAGCTTCGACAGCCACTCTGGAAACACCATATATTTT.

The chain carries TRBV24-1 and TRBJ1-3; weak D call: TRBD1 (5 bases). Germline loops: CDR1 KGHDR, CDR2 SFDVKD. V lost 9 bases and J lost 1, with 9 bases in between. CDR3 size: 13 residues. CDR3 protein: CATGKGSGNTIYF. Here the CDR3 DNA reads TGTGCCACCGGGAAGGGGTCTGGAAACACCATATATTTT.

Only one count was recorded for this clone. This chain joins TRBV5-1 and TRBJ2-7; 8 nucleotides line up with TRBD1. CDR1 is SGHRS and CDR2 is YFSETQ in the germline V gene. The CDR3 runs 14 residues. V shed 6 bases, J shed 1 base, and the junction held 6 bases outside the gene matches. CDR3 sequence reads: CASKRTGTSYEQYV. CDR3 nucleotides: TGCGCCAGCAAGAGGACAGGGACATCCTACGAGCAGTACGTC.

This chain links TRBV2 with TRBJ1-2; 8 nucleotides align to TRBD1. CDR1 is SNHLY and CDR2 is FYNNEI in the germline V gene. The CDR3 covers 15 residues. Germline trimming cut 10 bases from V and 5 bases from J; bases unmatched to any gene: 15. CDR3 coding DNA: TGTGCCACCCGGCAGCGGACAGGGTTTTTGTATGGCTACACCTTC. Translated, it gives CATRQRTGFLYGYTF. Based on the CDR3 plus reference TRBV2 and TRBJ1-2, the full variable domain is EPEVTQTPSHQVTQMGQEVILRCVPISNHLYFYWYRQILGQKVEFLVSFYNNEISEKSEIFDDQFSVERPDGSNFTLKIRSTKLEDSAMYFCATRQRTGFLYGYTFGSGTRLTVV.

The rearrangement links TRBV6-6 to TRBJ1-6; D might be TRBD1 (5 bases). The V and J ends lost 4 bases and 7 bases respectively, with 11 bases between them. Germline V lookup: CDR1 MNHNY, CDR2 SVGAGI (reference sequence). The CDR3 contains 14 residues. The CDR3 region is CASSSWGRNSPLHF. The CDR3 nucleotides are TGTGCCAGCAGTTCGTGGGGGAGGAATTCACCCCTCCACTTT.

This chain connects TRBV14 to TRBJ1-4; 10 bases are a match to TRBD1. The V gene end was trimmed by 0 bases and the J gene end by 8 bases; junction bases not matched to a gene: 6. The CDR3 contains 16 residues. Germline assignment: CDR1 SGHDN and CDR2 FVKESK. The CDR3 reads CASSQEHGTGVEKLFF. The DNA for the CDR3 is TGTGCCAGCAGCCAAGAACACGGGACAGGGGTCGAAAAACTGTTTTTT.

The chain has TRBV6-5 and TRBJ1-6; 7 nucleotides agree with TRBD1. The CDR3 contains 14 residues. V gave up 7 bases and J gave up 6 bases; unmatched junction bases: 6. Germline V CDR1 and CDR2: MNHEY, SVGAGI. The CDR3 nucleotides read TGTGCCAGCATACGGGACAGTCCTAATTCACCCCTCCACTTT. Amino acid sequence: CASIRDSPNSPLHF.

The J gene is TRBJ1-5, the V gene TRBV9; 9 bases line up with TRBD1. The V segment lost 4 bases and the J segment 4 bases; nucleotides outside the gene matches: 3. The CDR3 runs 14 residues. CDR1 and CDR2 from the germline V gene are SGDLS and YYNGEE. CDR3 amino acids: CASSTGQGNQPQHF. The CDR3 DNA follows: TGTGCCAGCAGCACAGGACAGGGGAATCAGCCCCAGCATTTT.

The rearrangement uses TRBV5-1 and TRBJ2-7; D not certain. Trimming pared 0 bases from V and 4 bases from J, leaving 8 bases between. CDR3 length equals 13 residues. CDR1 and CDR2 (germline): SGHRS, YFSETQ. CDR3 nucleotide sequence: TGCGCCAGCAGCTTGGAATACGGTTACGAGCAGTACGTC. It specifies CASSLEYGYEQYV.

The chain has TRBV30 and TRBJ2-5; 7 bases are shared with TRBD1. The germline V gene has CDR1 GTSNPN and CDR2 SVGIG (reference sequence). Germline trimming cut 2 bases from V and 2 bases from J; bases unmatched to any gene: 5. There are 14 residues in the CDR3. CDR3 sequence: CAWSLMGQQETQYF. The CDR3 coding sequence is TGTGCCTGGAGTTTGATGGGACAGCAAGAGACCCAGTACTTC. Full variable domain (remainder filled in from reference TRBV30 and TRBJ2-5): SQTIHQWPATLVQPVGSPLSLECTVEGTSNPNLYWYRQAAGRGLQLLFYSVGIGQISSEVPQNLSASRPQDRQFILSSKKLLLSDSGFYLCAWSLMGQQETQYFGPGTRLLVL.

CDR3 protein: CATEDTGATNEKLFF. The CDR3 region has the DNA TGTGCCACCGAGGATACGGGGGCAACTAATGAAAAACTGTTTTTT. The V gene is TRBV6-5, the J gene TRBJ1-4; a possible D gene is TRBD1 (5 bases). V dropped 10 bases and J dropped 0 bases, with 15 bases sitting between them. This CDR3 is built from 15 residues. Germline V gene sequence: CDR1 MNHEY, CDR2 SVGAGI.

V gene TRBV3-1 (or the pseudogene TRBV3-2) combines with J gene TRBJ1-2; 8 bases are a match to TRBD1. The V segment lost 1 base and the J segment 8 bases; nucleotides outside the gene matches: 3. The CDR3 is made up of 13 amino acids. Germline V lookup: CDR1 LGHDT, CDR2 YNNKEL (reference sequence). The CDR3 DNA is TGTGCCAGCAGCCAAGGACAGGGGCTGGGCTACACCTTC. Its protein is CASSQGQGLGYTF.

The chain carries TRBV9 and TRBJ2-4, with D perhaps TRBD2 (6 bases). The CDR3 is made up of 16 amino acids. Germline CDR1 SGDLS, CDR2 YYNGEE. Trimming removed 0 bases at V and 5 bases at J, with 15 bases between. CDR3 residues: CASSVATGDRQNIQYF. In DNA form, the CDR3 reads TGTGCCAGCAGCGTAGCGACGGGGGATAGACAAAACATTCAGTACTTC. Together with reference TRBV9 and TRBJ2-4, the CDR3 gives the full variable domain: DSGVTQTPKHLITATGQRVTLRCSPRSGDLSVYWYQQSLDQGLQFLIQYYNGEERAKGNILERFSAQQFPDLHSELNLSSLELGDSALYFCASSVATGDRQNIQYFGAGTRLSVL.

The chain employs TRBV4-1 and TRBJ2-3, with 12 bases that match TRBD2. CDR3 length: 15 residues. The germline V gene encodes CDR1 MGHRA and CDR2 YSYEKL. V dropped 6 bases and J dropped 4; count of bases not matched to a gene: 5. The DNA of the CDR3 is TGCGCCAGCAGTGCTAGCGGGGGGGGGCCAGATACGCAGTATTTT. Translation gives CASSASGGGPDTQYF.

This chain uses TRBV19 with TRBJ1-2; 7 bases align to TRBD1. Germline trimming cut 7 bases from V and 4 bases from J; bases unmatched to any gene: 9. CDR1 and CDR2 from the germline V gene are LNHDA and SQIVND (reference sequence). This CDR3 comprises 14 residues. This chain's CDR3 is CASNEGQLFYGYTF. CDR3 in DNA: TGTGCCAGTAACGAGGGACAGCTATTCTATGGCTACACCTTC.

The chain uses TRBV18 and TRBJ2-2; D is undetermined. From germline, CDR1 is KGHSH and CDR2 LQKENI. The CDR3 spans 16 residues. Trimming removed 1 base from V and 0 bases from J, with 9 bases in between. The CDR3 is CASSPLRNTNTGELFF. The CDR3, as DNA: TGTGCCAGCTCACCACTCAGAAACACGAACACCGGGGAGCTGTTTTTT.

This chain joins TRBV9 and TRBJ1-2; D remains unclear. Germline V gives CDR1 SGDLS, CDR2 YYNGEE. The CDR3 covers 12 residues. V lost 0 bases to trimming and J lost 7 bases, with 7 bases between them. The DNA of the CDR3 is TGTGCCAGCAGCGTAGTGCCCGGTGGCTACACCTTC. Amino acids: CASSVVPGGYTF.

The rearrangement uses TRBV7-9 and TRBJ1-6, with no clear D. CDR3 size: 13 residues. Germline CDR1 is SEHNR and CDR2 is FQNEAQ (reference sequence). Trimming pared 1 base from V and 9 bases from J, leaving 7 bases between. The CDR3 nucleotides read TGTGCCAGCAGCTTAGGGTCGGGTTCACCCCTCCACTTT. Protein sequence: CASSLGSGSPLHF.

The chain couples TRBV6-1 to TRBJ2-7; 7 bases map to TRBD1. The CDR3 is made up of 15 amino acids. CDR1 is MNHNS and CDR2 is SASEGT in the germline V gene. V lost 2 bases, J lost 4 bases, and 8 bases stayed unmatched. CDR3 DNA: TGTGCCAGCAGTGAATTAGACGGGACAGAATACGAGCAGTACGTC. Translating gives CASSELDGTEYEQYV.

CDR3 in amino acids: CASTPGGTDTQYF. The CDR3 nucleotides read TGTGCCAGTACCCCTGGGGGGACAGATACGCAGTATTTT. The V call is TRBV19, the J call TRBJ2-3; D is possibly TRBD2 (6 bases). The germline V gene encodes CDR1 LNHDA and CDR2 SQIVND (reference sequence). Trimming cost V 7 bases and J 3 bases, with 11 bases left between them. CDR3 length: 13 residues.

The genes are TRBV7-2 and TRBJ2-5; 10 bases match TRBD2. V dropped 6 bases and J dropped 1; count of bases not matched to a gene: 11. CDR3 size: 17 residues. Germline CDR1 is SGHTA and CDR2 is FQGNSA. The CDR3 sequence: CASSFYLWTSGQETQYF. CDR3 bases: TGTGCCAGCAGTTTCTACCTCTGGACTAGCGGCCAAGAGACCCAGTACTTC.

This chain joins TRBV6-5 and TRBJ2-2; 8 nucleotides line up with TRBD1. Germline V gene lookup returns CDR1 MNHEY and CDR2 SVGAGI. The ends lost 6 bases at V and 1 base at J; junction bases unmatched: 4. CDR3 length equals 15 residues. CDR3 bases: TGTGCCAGCAGACCCGGGACAGGGAACACCGGGGAGCTGTTTTTT. Encoded protein: CASRPGTGNTGELFF.

This clone was recorded once. The chain recombines TRBV3-1 (or the pseudogene TRBV3-2) with TRBJ2-3; the D gene is possibly TRBD2 (5 bases). CDR1 LGHDT and CDR2 YNNKEL come from the germline V gene (reference sequence). This CDR3 has 13 amino acids. Deletions cut 5 bases from V and 9 bases from J, with 15 bases between. CDR3: CASSKRPTGTQYF. In nucleotides, the CDR3 is TGTGCCAGCAGCAAGCGGCCCACGGGGACGCAGTATTTT.

This clone occurred a few times. The V call is TRBV19, the J call TRBJ1-2, with a tentative D call TRBD1 (6 bases). Trimming stripped 7 bases from V and 8 bases from J, with 17 bases between. Germline V gene sequence: CDR1 LNHDA, CDR2 SQIVND (reference sequence). This CDR3 has 13 residues. In DNA, the CDR3 is TGTGCCAGTAATCAGGGGATTGTTGGGGGCTACACCTTC. As protein: CASNQGIVGGYTF.

The V and J genes are TRBV4-1 and TRBJ1-2; D remains unclear. Between the trimmed V and J ends, which lost 2 bases and 4 bases, there was a span of 17 bases. CDR1 and CDR2 from the germline V gene are MGHRA and YSYEKL. The length of the CDR3 is 16 residues. The CDR3 DNA is TGCGCCAGCAGCCAACCCCTTCGGGAATTGCTCTATGGCTACACCTTC. Its translation: CASSQPLRELLYGYTF.

The genes are TRBV14 and TRBJ1-1; tentative D call: TRBD1 (5 bases). Trimming pared 0 bases from V and 7 bases from J, leaving 12 bases between. Germline CDR1 and CDR2: SGHDN and FVKESK. The CDR3 has 14 amino acids. The CDR3 nucleotides are TGTGCCAGCAGCCAAGATCTTTTAAGGGGTGAAGCTTTCTTT. Protein sequence: CASSQDLLRGEAFF.